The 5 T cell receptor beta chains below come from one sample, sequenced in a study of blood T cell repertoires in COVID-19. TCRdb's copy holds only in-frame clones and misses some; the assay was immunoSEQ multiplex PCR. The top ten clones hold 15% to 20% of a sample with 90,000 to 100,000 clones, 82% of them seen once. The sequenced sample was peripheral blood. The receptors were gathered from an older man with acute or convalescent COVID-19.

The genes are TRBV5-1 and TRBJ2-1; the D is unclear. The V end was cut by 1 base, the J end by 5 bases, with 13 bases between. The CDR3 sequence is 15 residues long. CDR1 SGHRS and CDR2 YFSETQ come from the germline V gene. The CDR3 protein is CASSLYVNNNNEQFF. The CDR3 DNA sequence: TGCGCCAGCAGCTTGTACGTGAATAACAACAATGAGCAGTTCTTC. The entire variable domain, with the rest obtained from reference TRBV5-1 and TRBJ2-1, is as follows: KAGVTQTPRYLIKTRGQQVTLSCSPISGHRSVSWYQQTPGQGLQFLFEYFSETQRNKGNFPGRFSGRQFSNSRSEMNVSTLELGDSALYLCASSLYVNNNNEQFFGPGTRLTVL.

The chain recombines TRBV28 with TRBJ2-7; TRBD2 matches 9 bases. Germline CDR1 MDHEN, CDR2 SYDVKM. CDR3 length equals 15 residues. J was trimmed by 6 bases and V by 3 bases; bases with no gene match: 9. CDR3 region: CASSFQASGTLEQYF. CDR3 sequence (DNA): TGTGCCAGCAGTTTCCAGGCTAGCGGGACGCTCGAGCAGTACTTC. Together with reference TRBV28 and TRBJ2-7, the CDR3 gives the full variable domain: DVKVTQSSRYLVKRTGEKVFLECVQDMDHENMFWYRQDPGLGLRLIYFSYDVKMKEKGDIPEGYSVSREKKERFSLILESASTNQTSMYLCASSFQASGTLEQYFGPGTRLTVT.

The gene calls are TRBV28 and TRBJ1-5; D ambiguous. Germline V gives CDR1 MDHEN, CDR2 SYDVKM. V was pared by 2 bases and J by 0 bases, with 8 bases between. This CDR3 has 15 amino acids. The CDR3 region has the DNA TGTGCCAGCAGTTTAGACACGACTAGCAATCAGCCCCAGCATTTT. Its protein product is CASSLDTTSNQPQHF.

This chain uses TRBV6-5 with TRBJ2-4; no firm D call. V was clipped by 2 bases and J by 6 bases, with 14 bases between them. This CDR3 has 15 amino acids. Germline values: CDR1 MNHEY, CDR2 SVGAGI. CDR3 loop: CASSYPSGSGNIQYF. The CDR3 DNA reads TGTGCCAGCAGTTACCCTTCTGGGTCGGGAAACATTCAGTACTTC.

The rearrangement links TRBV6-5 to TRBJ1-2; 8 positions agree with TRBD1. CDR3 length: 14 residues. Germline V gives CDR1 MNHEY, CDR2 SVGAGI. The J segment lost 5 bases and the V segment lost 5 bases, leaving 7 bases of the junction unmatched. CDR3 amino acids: CASSNQGAPYGYTF. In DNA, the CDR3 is TGTGCCAGCAGTAATCAGGGGGCACCATATGGCTACACCTTC.